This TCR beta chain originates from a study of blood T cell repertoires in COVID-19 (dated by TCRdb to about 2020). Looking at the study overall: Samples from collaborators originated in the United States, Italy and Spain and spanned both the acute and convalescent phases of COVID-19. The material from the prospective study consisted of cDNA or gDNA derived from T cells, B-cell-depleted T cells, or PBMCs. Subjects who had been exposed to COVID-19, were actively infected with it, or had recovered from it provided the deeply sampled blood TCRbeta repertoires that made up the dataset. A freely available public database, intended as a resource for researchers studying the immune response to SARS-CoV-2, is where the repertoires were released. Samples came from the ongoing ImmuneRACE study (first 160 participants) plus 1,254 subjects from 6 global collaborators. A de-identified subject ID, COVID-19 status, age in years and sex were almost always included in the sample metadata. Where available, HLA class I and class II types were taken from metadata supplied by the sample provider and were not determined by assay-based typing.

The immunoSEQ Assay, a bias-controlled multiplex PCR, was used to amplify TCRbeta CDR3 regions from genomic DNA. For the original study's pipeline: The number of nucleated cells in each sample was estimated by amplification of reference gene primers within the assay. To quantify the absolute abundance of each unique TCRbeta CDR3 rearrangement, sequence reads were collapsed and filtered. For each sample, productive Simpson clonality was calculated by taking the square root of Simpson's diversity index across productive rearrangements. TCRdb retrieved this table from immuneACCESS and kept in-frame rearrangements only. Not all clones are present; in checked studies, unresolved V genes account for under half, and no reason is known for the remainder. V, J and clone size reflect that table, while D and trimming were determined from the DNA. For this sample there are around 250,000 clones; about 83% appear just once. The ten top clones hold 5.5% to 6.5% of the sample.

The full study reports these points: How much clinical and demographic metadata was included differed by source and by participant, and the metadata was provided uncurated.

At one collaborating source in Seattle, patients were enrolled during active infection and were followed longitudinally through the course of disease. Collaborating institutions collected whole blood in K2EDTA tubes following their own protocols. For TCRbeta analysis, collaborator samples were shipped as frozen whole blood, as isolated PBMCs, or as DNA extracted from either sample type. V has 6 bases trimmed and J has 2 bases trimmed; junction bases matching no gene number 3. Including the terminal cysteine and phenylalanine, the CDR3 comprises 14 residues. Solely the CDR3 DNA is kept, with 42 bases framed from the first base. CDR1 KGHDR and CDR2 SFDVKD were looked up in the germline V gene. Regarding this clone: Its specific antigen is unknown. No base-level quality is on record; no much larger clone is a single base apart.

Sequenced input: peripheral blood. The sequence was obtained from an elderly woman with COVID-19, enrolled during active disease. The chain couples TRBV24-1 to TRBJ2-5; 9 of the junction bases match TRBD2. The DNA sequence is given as TGTGCCACCAGTCTAGCGGGGCGACAAGAGACCCAGTACTTC. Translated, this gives CATSLAGRQETQYF.